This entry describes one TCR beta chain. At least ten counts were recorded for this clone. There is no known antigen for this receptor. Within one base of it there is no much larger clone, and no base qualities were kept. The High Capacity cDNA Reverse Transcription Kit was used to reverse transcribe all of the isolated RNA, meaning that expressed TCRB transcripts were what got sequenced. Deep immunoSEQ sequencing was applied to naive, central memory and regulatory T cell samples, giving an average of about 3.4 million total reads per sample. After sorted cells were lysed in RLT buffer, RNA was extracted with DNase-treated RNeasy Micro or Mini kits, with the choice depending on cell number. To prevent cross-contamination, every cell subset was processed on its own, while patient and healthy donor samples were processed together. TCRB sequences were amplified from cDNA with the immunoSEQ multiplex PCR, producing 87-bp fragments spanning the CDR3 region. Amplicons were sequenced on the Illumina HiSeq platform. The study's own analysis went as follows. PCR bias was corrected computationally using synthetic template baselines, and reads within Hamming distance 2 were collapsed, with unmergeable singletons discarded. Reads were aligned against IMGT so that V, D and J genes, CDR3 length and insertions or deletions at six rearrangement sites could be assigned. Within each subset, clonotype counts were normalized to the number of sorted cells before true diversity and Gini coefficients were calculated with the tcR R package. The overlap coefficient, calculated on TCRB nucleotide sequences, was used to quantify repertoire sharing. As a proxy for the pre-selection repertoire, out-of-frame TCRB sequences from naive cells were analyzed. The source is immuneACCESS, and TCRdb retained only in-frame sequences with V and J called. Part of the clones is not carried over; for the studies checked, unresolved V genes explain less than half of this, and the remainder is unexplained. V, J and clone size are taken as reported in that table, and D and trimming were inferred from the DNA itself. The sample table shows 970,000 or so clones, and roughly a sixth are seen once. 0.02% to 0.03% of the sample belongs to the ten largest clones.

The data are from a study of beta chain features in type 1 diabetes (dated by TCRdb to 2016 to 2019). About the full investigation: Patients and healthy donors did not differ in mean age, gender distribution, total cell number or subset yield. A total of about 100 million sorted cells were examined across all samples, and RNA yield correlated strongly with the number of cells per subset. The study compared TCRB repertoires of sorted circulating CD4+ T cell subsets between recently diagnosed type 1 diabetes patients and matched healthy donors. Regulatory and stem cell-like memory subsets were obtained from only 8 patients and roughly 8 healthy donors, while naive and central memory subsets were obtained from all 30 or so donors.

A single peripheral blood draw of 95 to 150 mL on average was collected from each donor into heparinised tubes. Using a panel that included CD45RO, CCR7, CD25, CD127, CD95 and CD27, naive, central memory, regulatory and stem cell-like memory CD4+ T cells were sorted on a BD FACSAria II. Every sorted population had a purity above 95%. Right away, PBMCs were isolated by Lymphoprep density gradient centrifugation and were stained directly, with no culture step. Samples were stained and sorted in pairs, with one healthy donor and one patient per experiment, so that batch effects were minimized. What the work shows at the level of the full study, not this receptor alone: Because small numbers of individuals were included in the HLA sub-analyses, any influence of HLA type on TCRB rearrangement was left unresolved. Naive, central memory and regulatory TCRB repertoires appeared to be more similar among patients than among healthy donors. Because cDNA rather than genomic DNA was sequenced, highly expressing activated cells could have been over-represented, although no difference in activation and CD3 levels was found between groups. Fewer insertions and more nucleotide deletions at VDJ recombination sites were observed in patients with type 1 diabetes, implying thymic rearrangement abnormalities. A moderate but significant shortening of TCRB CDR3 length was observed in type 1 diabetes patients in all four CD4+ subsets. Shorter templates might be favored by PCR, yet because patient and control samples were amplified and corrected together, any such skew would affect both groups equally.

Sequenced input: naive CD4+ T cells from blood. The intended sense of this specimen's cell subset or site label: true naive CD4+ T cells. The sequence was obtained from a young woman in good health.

The DNA sequence is as follows: TGTGCCAGCAGGGAACTAGCGGTATCCTACGAGCAGTACTTC. The resulting protein is CASRELAVSYEQYF. The rearrangement joined TRBV13 to TRBJ2-7; a stretch of 8 junction bases matches TRBD2. CDR1 and CDR2 (PRHDT, FYEKMQ) derive from the germline V gene (reference sequence). CDR3 length: 14 amino acids, cysteine to phenylalanine. CDR3 DNA only is kept here, 42 bases in frame from base 1. V loses 6 bases at its end and J loses 1 base; junction bases beyond the gene matches: 5.